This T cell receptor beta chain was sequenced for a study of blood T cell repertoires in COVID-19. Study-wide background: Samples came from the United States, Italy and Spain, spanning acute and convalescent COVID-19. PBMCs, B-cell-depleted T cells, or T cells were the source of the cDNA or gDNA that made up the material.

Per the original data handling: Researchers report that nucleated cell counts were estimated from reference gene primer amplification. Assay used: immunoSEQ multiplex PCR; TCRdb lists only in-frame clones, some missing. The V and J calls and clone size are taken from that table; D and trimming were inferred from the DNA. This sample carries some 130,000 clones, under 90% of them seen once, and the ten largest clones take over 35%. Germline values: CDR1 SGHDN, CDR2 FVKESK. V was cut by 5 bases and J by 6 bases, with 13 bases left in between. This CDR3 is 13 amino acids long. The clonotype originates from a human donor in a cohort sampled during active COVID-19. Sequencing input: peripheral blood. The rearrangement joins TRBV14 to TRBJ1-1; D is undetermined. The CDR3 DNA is TGTGCCAGCAGCTCGCGAGCGGAATCTGAAGCTTTCTTT. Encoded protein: CASSSRAESEAFF.